The rows below give T cell receptor beta chains drawn from one sample of a study of cytomegalovirus exposure and HLA in healthy donors. The table came from immunoSEQ multiplex PCR; TCRdb's copy has only in-frame clones and leaves some out. The table shows about 160,000 clones, with about 75% occurring only once. The sample consisted of PBMCs. These receptors were collected from a female donor in good health and CMV-seronegative. Both conserved end residues are part of each CDR3. A D gene is named only where the DNA matches it firmly. Clone size, where shown, is once, few, many, or a class for clones that have expanded.

j_call: TRBJ2-1; v_call: TRBV19; d_call: TRBD1; clone_size: few; cdr3_nt: TGTGCCAGTAGTATTGGCCAGGGGGTGTCCCCTGGGTACAATGAGCAGTTCTTC; cdr3_aa: CASSIGQGVSPGYNEQFF
j_call: TRBJ1-2; v_call: TRBV5-6; d_call: .; clone_size: .; cdr3_nt: TGTGCCAGCAGCTTGGTAGGGGTGACAGGACCCAATGGCTACACCTTC; cdr3_aa: CASSLVGVTGPNGYTF
j_call: TRBJ1-1; v_call: TRBV9; d_call: .; clone_size: .; cdr3_nt: TGTGCCAGCAGCGTAACAGGGAGAGACACTGAAGCTTTCTTT; cdr3_aa: CASSVTGRDTEAFF
j_call: TRBJ1-1; v_call: TRBV11-3; d_call: .; clone_size: medium-sized; cdr3_nt: TGTGCCAGCAGCGGCAGGGGCAGGGGTGAAGCTTTCTTT; cdr3_aa: CASSGRGRGEAFF
j_call: TRBJ2-7; v_call: TRBV9; d_call: .; clone_size: .; cdr3_nt: TGTGCCAGCAGCGTAGACGGGAGTTTCACCTACGAGCAGTACTTC; cdr3_aa: CASSVDGSFTYEQYF
j_call: TRBJ2-1; v_call: TRBV10-3; d_call: TRBD2; clone_size: .; cdr3_nt: TGTGCCTCCGGTAGCGGGTACTCCTACAATGAGCAGTTCTTC; cdr3_aa: CASGSGYSYNEQFF
j_call: TRBJ1-1; v_call: TRBV5-4; d_call: .; clone_size: .; cdr3_nt: TGTGCCAGCAGCTTTCGACAGGACTACACTGAAGCTTTCTTT; cdr3_aa: CASSFRQDYTEAFF
j_call: TRBJ1-2; v_call: TRBV5-1; d_call: TRBD1; clone_size: .; cdr3_nt: TGCGCCAGCAGCGCCGGGACAGGGGGCGAAACCTTC; cdr3_aa: CASSAGTGGETF
j_call: TRBJ1-5; v_call: TRBV5-1; d_call: .; clone_size: .; cdr3_nt: TGCGCCAGCAGCCTTACGGGTTATAGCAATCAGCCCCAGCATTTT; cdr3_aa: CASSLTGYSNQPQHF
j_call: TRBJ1-2; v_call: TRBV5-1; d_call: .; clone_size: .; cdr3_nt: TGCGCCAGCAGCTTAAACAGGGAAGAGTCTGGCTACACCTTC; cdr3_aa: CASSLNREESGYTF
j_call: TRBJ2-3; v_call: TRBV2; d_call: TRBD1; clone_size: .; cdr3_nt: TGTGCCAGCAGTAAGACAGGGGGTCTGGTAATGGATACGCAGTATTTT; cdr3_aa: CASSKTGGLVMDTQYF
j_call: TRBJ2-7; v_call: TRBV4-1; d_call: TRBD1; clone_size: .; cdr3_nt: TGCGCCAGCAGCCAAGACACAGGGGGGTTCACGGGCTACGAGCAGTACTTC; cdr3_aa: CASSQDTGGFTGYEQYF
j_call: TRBJ2-7; v_call: TRBV19; d_call: .; clone_size: .; cdr3_nt: TGTGCCAGTAGTATTCAAAGGGGATCCTACGAGCAGTACTTC; cdr3_aa: CASSIQRGSYEQYF
j_call: TRBJ2-7; v_call: TRBV5-1; d_call: TRBD2; clone_size: .; cdr3_nt: TGCGCCAGCAGCCGGGAGGGGCGAACCTACTACGAGCAGTACTTC; cdr3_aa: CASSREGRTYYEQYF
j_call: TRBJ2-2; v_call: TRBV11-2; d_call: .; clone_size: .; cdr3_nt: TGTGCCAGCAGCTTAAGCCCCCTGAACACCGGGGAGCTGTTTTTT; cdr3_aa: CASSLSPLNTGELFF
j_call: TRBJ2-7; v_call: TRBV19; d_call: .; clone_size: .; cdr3_nt: TGTGCCACTCGACAGGCCCCCTACGAGCAGTACTTC; cdr3_aa: CATRQAPYEQYF
j_call: TRBJ2-7; v_call: TRBV6-1; d_call: .; clone_size: few; cdr3_nt: TGTGCCAGCAGTGAAAACAGGGCGGTTGGGGGCGAGCAGTACTTC; cdr3_aa: CASSENRAVGGEQYF
j_call: TRBJ2-4; v_call: TRBV6-1; d_call: TRBD1; clone_size: .; cdr3_nt: TGTGCCAGCAGTGAACGAAACCGGGACAGGGCCAAAAACATTCAGTACTTC; cdr3_aa: CASSERNRDRAKNIQYF
j_call: TRBJ2-5; v_call: TRBV13; d_call: TRBD2; clone_size: few; cdr3_nt: TGTGCCAGCAGCTTAATGCCTAGCGGGAGCGAAGGGGAGACCCAGTACTTC; cdr3_aa: CASSLMPSGSEGETQYF
j_call: TRBJ2-2; v_call: TRBV7-3; d_call: .; clone_size: few; cdr3_nt: TGTGCCAGCAGCCCCGCGAACACCGGGGAGCTGTTTTTT; cdr3_aa: CASSPANTGELFF
j_call: TRBJ2-2; v_call: TRBV7-6; d_call: .; clone_size: once; cdr3_nt: TGTGCCAGCAGCGCCAACAATTACGGGGAGCTGTTTTTT; cdr3_aa: CASSANNYGELFF
j_call: TRBJ2-7; v_call: TRBV6-1; d_call: TRBD1; clone_size: .; cdr3_nt: TGTGCCAGCAGCAGGGACAGGGGCCACTACGAGCAGTACTTC; cdr3_aa: CASSRDRGHYEQYF
j_call: TRBJ1-3; v_call: TRBV7-9; d_call: TRBD1; clone_size: .; cdr3_nt: TGTGCCAGCAGCTCTCAGACAGGGGGCCTTCGAAACACCATATATTTT; cdr3_aa: CASSSQTGGLRNTIYF
j_call: TRBJ2-7; v_call: TRBV2; d_call: TRBD2; clone_size: .; cdr3_nt: TGTGCCAGCAGTGACCAGGGCGGGGGACCCTCCTACGAGCAGTACTTC; cdr3_aa: CASSDQGGGPSYEQYF
j_call: TRBJ2-1; v_call: TRBV18; d_call: .; clone_size: once; cdr3_nt: TGTGCCAGCTCACTAGGTACTAGCAATGAGCAGTTCTTC; cdr3_aa: CASSLGTSNEQFF
j_call: TRBJ2-1; v_call: TRBV6-4; d_call: TRBD2; clone_size: .; cdr3_nt: TGTGCCAGCAGTGACCCGGGACTAGCGGGAGTAAATGAGCAGTTCTTC; cdr3_aa: CASSDPGLAGVNEQFF
j_call: TRBJ2-7; v_call: TRBV7-2; d_call: TRBD1; clone_size: .; cdr3_nt: TGTGCCAGCAGCTTAGGAGGGGACAGGGTCTCCGAGCAGTACTTC; cdr3_aa: CASSLGGDRVSEQYF
j_call: TRBJ2-3; v_call: TRBV15; d_call: .; clone_size: .; cdr3_nt: TGTGCCACCAGCAGAAGGCTAGGTTCTTGGACAGATACGCAGTATTTT; cdr3_aa: CATSRRLGSWTDTQYF
j_call: TRBJ2-3; v_call: TRBV7-3; d_call: .; clone_size: .; cdr3_nt: TGTGCCAGCAGCTTAACGGGAGGCCCGGATACGCAGTATTTT; cdr3_aa: CASSLTGGPDTQYF
j_call: TRBJ2-3; v_call: TRBV5-1; d_call: .; clone_size: once; cdr3_nt: TGCGCCAGCAGCTCCAGTTTTCCAGATACGCAGTATTTT; cdr3_aa: CASSSSFPDTQYF
j_call: TRBJ2-5; v_call: TRBV18; d_call: TRBD1; clone_size: .; cdr3_nt: TGTGCCAGCTCAGACCGGGACAGGGGGCGCGGGGAGACCCAGTACTTC; cdr3_aa: CASSDRDRGRGETQYF
j_call: TRBJ2-5; v_call: TRBV13; d_call: .; clone_size: .; cdr3_nt: TGTGCCAGCAGCTTAGGGTCTGGCGAGACCCAGTACTTC; cdr3_aa: CASSLGSGETQYF
j_call: TRBJ1-6; v_call: TRBV5-1; d_call: TRBD1; clone_size: .; cdr3_nt: TGCGCCAGCAGCTCAAGGACAGGGTTGAATTCACCCCTCCACTTT; cdr3_aa: CASSSRTGLNSPLHF
j_call: TRBJ2-7; v_call: TRBV9; d_call: TRBD2; clone_size: once; cdr3_nt: TGTGCCAGCAGCGTAGACGTCGGAGCGGGGGCTTACGAGCAGTACTTC; cdr3_aa: CASSVDVGAGAYEQYF
j_call: TRBJ2-7; v_call: TRBV19; d_call: .; clone_size: few; cdr3_nt: TGTGCCAGTAGTATGGAGGGCTGGAACGAGCAGTACTTC; cdr3_aa: CASSMEGWNEQYF
j_call: TRBJ1-4; v_call: TRBV4-2; d_call: .; clone_size: .; cdr3_nt: TGTGCCAGCAGCCAAGAGAGGGCGAAAGGGGGTCAAAAACTGTTTTTT; cdr3_aa: CASSQERAKGGQKLFF